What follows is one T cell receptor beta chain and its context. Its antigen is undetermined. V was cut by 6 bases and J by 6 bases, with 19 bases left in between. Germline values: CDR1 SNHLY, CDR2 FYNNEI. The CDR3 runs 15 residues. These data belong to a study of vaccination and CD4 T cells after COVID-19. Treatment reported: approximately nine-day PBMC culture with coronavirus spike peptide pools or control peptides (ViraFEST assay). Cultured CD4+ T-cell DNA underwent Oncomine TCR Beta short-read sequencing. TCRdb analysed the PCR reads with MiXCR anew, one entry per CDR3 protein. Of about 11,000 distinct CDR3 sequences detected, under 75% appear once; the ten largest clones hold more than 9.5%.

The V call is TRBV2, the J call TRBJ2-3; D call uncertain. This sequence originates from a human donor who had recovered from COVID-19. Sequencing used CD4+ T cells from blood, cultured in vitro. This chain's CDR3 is CASRKGLSHYDTQYF. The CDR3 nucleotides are TGTGCCAGCAGGAAAGGGTTATCCCACTACGATACGCAGTATTTT.